The entry below describes one T cell receptor (beta chain). Its antigen is currently unknown. This sample stems from a study of response to subunit inactivated influenza vaccine. Overall study findings and caveats: New T cells are recruited in small numbers by each seasonal influenza vaccination, according to the authors' suggestion.

MiXCR, run by TCRdb on the RT-PCR reads, gives a single entry per CDR3 protein. The table lists around 150,000 distinct CDR3 sequences, 11% of them singletons. Material: non-naive T cells sorted from PBMCs, obtained 35 to 45 days after vaccination. The TCR comes from a man aged 50 or older who received an inactivated influenza vaccine.

The CDR3 loop reads CASRPVLGSGYTF. CDR3 coding DNA: TGTGCCAGCAGGCCAGTGTTGGGTTCCGGCTACACCTTC. This sequence joins TRBV12-3 or TRBV12-4 and TRBJ1-2; no clear D gene. This CDR3 spans 13 amino acids. Deletions cut 6 bases from V and 8 bases from J, with 16 bases between.